Each of the 29 T cell receptor beta chains below was sequenced from the same sample in a study of blood T cells in healthy people across ages. Primed by a sample-barcoded 5' primer and a J-beta primer mix, a second PCR proceeded for about 7 to 11 cycles. TCRdb used MiXCR to reprocess the 5' RACE reads, holding one entry per CDR3 protein. The sample records roughly 1 million distinct CDR3 sequences, less than 25% being singletons. This same sample was also part of a study on T cells of mothers and their children.

Sequenced input: blood. These TCRs come from a girl aged 2 to 10 in good health.

V gene TRBV10-3 combines with J gene TRBJ1-4; weak D call: TRBD1 (5 bases). CDR1 is ENHRY, CDR2 SYGVKD, per germline. V was pared by 11 bases and J by 8 bases, with 12 bases between. This CDR3 contains 11 residues. The CDR3 coding sequence is TGTGCCGCGGGGGGTCGCGAAAAACTGTTTTTT. Translating gives CAAGGREKLFF.

V usage is TRBV4-3 and J usage is TRBJ2-7, with D perhaps matching TRBD1 (6 bases). Germline V gene data show CDR1 as LGHNA and CDR2 as YSLEER. Trimming took 0 bases from V and 2 from J, leaving 14 bases between them. The CDR3 spans 16 residues. The CDR3 is CASSQDGGYHPYEQYF. The CDR3 coding sequence is TGCGCCAGCAGCCAAGATGGGGGCTATCACCCCTACGAGCAGTACTTC.

The chain couples TRBV2 to TRBJ2-7, with D possibly being TRBD1 or TRBD2 (5 bases each). This CDR3 comprises 14 residues. The V gene's germline CDR1 is SNHLY and CDR2 FYNNEI. Trimming left V 7 bases short and J 1 base short, with 14 bases between. CDR3 amino acids: CASIDGDGSYEQYF. Written as DNA, the CDR3 is TGTGCCAGCATCGACGGGGACGGATCCTACGAGCAGTACTTC.

The chain links TRBV14 to TRBJ2-1; a possible D gene is TRBD2 (5 bases). The CDR3 runs 14 residues. Between the trimmed V and J ends, which lost 0 bases and 7 bases, there was a span of 10 bases. The V gene's germline CDR1 is SGHDN and CDR2 FVKESK. The CDR3 DNA is TGTGCCAGCAGCCAAGACCCCTCGGGGAATGAGCAGTTCTTC. Amino acid sequence: CASSQDPSGNEQFF. Full variable domain (missing parts from reference TRBV14 and TRBJ2-1): EAGVTQFPSHSVIEKGQTVTLRCDPISGHDNLYWYRRVMGKEIKFLLHFVKESKQDESGMPNNRFLAERTGGTYSTLKVQPAELEDSGVYFCASSQDPSGNEQFFGPGTRLTVL.

The rearrangement uses TRBV7-9 and TRBJ2-5; TRBD2 matches 8 bases. The DNA end is a closer match to TRBJ2-1, so the J assignment may be wrong. The CDR3 runs 15 residues. CDR1 SEHNR and CDR2 FQNEAQ come from the germline V gene (reference sequence). The CDR3: CASRLEAGVLNEQFF. The DNA of the CDR3 is TGTGCCAGCAGACTTGAAGCGGGAGTACTAAATGAGCAGTTCTTC.

This clonotype was picked up a small number of times. CDR3 amino acids: CASSLATGGWETQFF. The CDR3 coding sequence is TGTGCCAGCAGCTTAGCGACAGGGGGCTGGGAGACCCAGTTCTTC. The chain has TRBV7-2 and TRBJ2-5; 10 bases are a match to TRBD1. The closer fit of TRBJ2-1 to the DNA end suggests the J call may be wrong. Germline values: CDR1 SGHTA, CDR2 FQGNSA. This CDR3 spans 15 amino acids.

This chain joins TRBV28 and TRBJ2-7, with D tentatively TRBD1 (6 bases). Germline assignment: CDR1 MDHEN and CDR2 SYDVKM. The CDR3 is 13 amino acids. V lost 10 bases to trimming and J lost 4 bases, with 17 bases between them. The CDR3 sequence is CATSTGTPYEQYF. The CDR3 bases are TGTGCCACCTCTACCGGGACACCGTACGAGCAGTACTTC.

The J gene is TRBJ2-5, the V gene TRBV11-1; a possible D gene is TRBD2 (6 bases). The J call may be faulty, since TRBJ2-7 better matches the DNA end. In germline, CDR1 is SGHAT, CDR2 FQDESV (reference sequence). This CDR3 region has 15 residues. CDR3 sequence: CASRRDGGPTYEQYF. CDR3 DNA sequence: TGTGCCAGCAGGCGGGACGGGGGTCCGACCTACGAGCAGTACTTC.

The CDR3 loop is CASSVVGRGGETQYF. The CDR3 DNA is TGTGCCAGCAGCGTAGTAGGGAGGGGAGGAGAGACCCAGTACTTC. The gene calls are TRBV9 and TRBJ2-5; TRBD2 matches at 7 bases. Germline lookup yields CDR1 SGDLS and CDR2 YYNGEE. The length of the CDR3 is 15 residues. J was trimmed by 4 bases and V by 0 bases; bases with no gene match: 6.

This rearrangement joins TRBV20-1 to TRBJ2-1; TRBD1 matches 9 bases. The DNA matches TRBJ2-5 better at its end, which makes the J call doubtful. CDR1 is DFQATT, CDR2 SNEGSKA, per germline (reference sequence). There are 17 residues in the CDR3. The CDR3 reads CSATPLPGQGLRETQYF. In DNA, the CDR3 is TGCAGTGCTACCCCCCTTCCGGGACAGGGTCTGCGGGAGACCCAGTACTTC.

Only a few counts were recorded for this clonotype. V is TRBV9 and J is TRBJ2-1; 7 nucleotides match TRBD2. The CDR3 spans 15 residues. Trimming cost V 3 bases and J 6 bases; bases outside gene matches: 9. In germline, CDR1 is SGDLS, CDR2 YYNGEE. DNA of the CDR3: TGTGCCAGCAGCGGCAGCGGGGCGGCTGGCAATGAGCAGTTCTTC. It encodes CASSGSGAAGNEQFF. The variable domain in full, with the rest retrieved from reference TRBV9 and TRBJ2-1, is DSGVTQTPKHLITATGQRVTLRCSPRSGDLSVYWYQQSLDQGLQFLIQYYNGEERAKGNILERFSAQQFPDLHSELNLSSLELGDSALYFCASSGSGAAGNEQFFGPGTRLTVL.

This chain uses TRBV6-2 or TRBV6-3 with TRBJ2-3; 9 nucleotides line up with TRBD2. In germline, CDR1 is MNHEY, CDR2 SVGEGT. V gave up 2 bases and J gave up 2 bases; unmatched junction bases: 8. The CDR3 is 17 amino acids. CDR3 in amino acids: CASSYPKAGGFTDTQYF. CDR3 nucleotides: TGTGCCAGCAGTTACCCAAAAGCGGGGGGATTCACAGATACGCAGTATTTT.

This clonotype has only a few counts. The chain combines TRBV5-5 with TRBJ1-5; D is possibly TRBD1 (5 bases). With 5 bases removed from V and 0 bases from J, the gap between germline ends came to 9 bases. The germline V gene has CDR1 SGHKS and CDR2 YYEKEE (reference sequence). The CDR3 extends over 14 amino acids. As DNA, the CDR3 is TGTGCCAGCAGTACGGGGGGTAGCAATCAGCCCCAGCATTTT. It specifies CASSTGGSNQPQHF.

This clonotype showed up many times. The CDR3 DNA is TGTGCCAGCAGCGTAGAAGATACGCAGTATTTT. It translates to CASSVEDTQYF. V and J are TRBV9 and TRBJ2-3; D is unresolved. CDR1 and CDR2 (germline): SGDLS, YYNGEE. Trimming left V 0 bases short and J 5 bases short, with 1 base between. The CDR3 has 11 amino acids.

The table lists this clonotype with many counts. The rearrangement uses TRBV6-2 or TRBV6-3 and TRBJ2-5; 7 bases are shared with TRBD1. The V and J ends lost 4 bases and 2 bases, in that order; junction bases with no gene match: 4. Germline values: CDR1 MNHEY, CDR2 SVGEGT. The CDR3 loop spans 14 amino acids. In DNA, the CDR3 is TGTGCCAGCAGTTGGGACAGAACGCAAGAGACCCAGTACTTC. Its protein product is CASSWDRTQETQYF.

The chain uses TRBV5-1 and TRBJ2-7, with D maybe TRBD2 (6 bases). Germline V gene data show CDR1 as SGHRS and CDR2 as YFSETQ. The V end was cut by 4 bases, the J end by 4 bases, with 15 bases between. CDR3 length: 14 residues. CDR3 coding DNA: TGCGCCAGCAGCCAATCGGGACTGGGATACGAGCAGTACTTC. Its protein product is CASSQSGLGYEQYF.

This chain joins TRBV20-1 and TRBJ2-4; either TRBD1 or TRBD2 may supply D (6 bases each). CDR1 and CDR2 from the germline V gene are DFQATT and SNEGSKA (reference sequence). The V gene lost 6 bases and the J gene lost 6 bases, with 15 bases spanning the gap. The CDR3 is 13 residues long. Here the CDR3 reads CSALGGSGNIQYF. CDR3 nucleotide sequence: TGCAGTGCCCTAGGGGGTAGCGGAAACATTCAGTACTTC.

This clonotype was counted only a few times. CDR3 region: CASSLPASGYTGELFF. The CDR3 DNA reads as TGTGCCAGCAGCTTGCCCGCCTCAGGGTACACCGGGGAGCTGTTTTTT. This sequence joins TRBV5-8 and TRBJ2-2; D is perhaps TRBD1 (5 bases). CDR1 and CDR2 from the germline V gene are SGHTS and YDEGEE. This CDR3 has 16 residues. Trimming shortened V by 1 base and J by 3 bases, and 13 bases separated the two germline ends.

The rearrangement joins TRBV4-2 to TRBJ2-1; 8 bases match TRBD2. The CDR3 extends over 16 amino acids. The V segment lost 4 bases and the J segment 4 bases; nucleotides outside the gene matches: 9. From germline, CDR1 is LGHNA and CDR2 YNFKEQ. The CDR3 loop is CASSPRLALEYNEQFF. The CDR3 coding sequence is TGTGCCAGCAGCCCCCGACTAGCGTTGGAATACAATGAGCAGTTCTTC.

This clonotype occurred a few times. This chain joins TRBV14 and TRBJ1-2; D might be TRBD1 (6 bases). Trimming pared 0 bases from V and 1 base from J, leaving 12 bases between. CDR1 and CDR2 (germline): SGHDN, FVKESK. The CDR3 has 16 amino acids. The CDR3 sequence is CASSQDRDTFNYGYTF. In nucleotides, the CDR3 is TGTGCCAGCAGCCAAGACCGGGACACCTTTAACTATGGCTACACCTTC.

This clonotype has a handful of counts. The CDR3 DNA reads as TGTGCCAGCAGTCGACTAGAAGGACAGGGAGAACATATGGGCTACACCTTC. Translated, it gives CASSRLEGQGEHMGYTF. This rearrangement joins TRBV27 to TRBJ1-2; 8 bases are shared with TRBD1. Trimming at V came to 5 bases and at J to 8 bases, leaving 19 bases not matched to a gene. There are 17 residues in the CDR3. Germline V CDR1 and CDR2: MNHEY, SMNVEV (reference sequence).

The gene calls are TRBV12-3 or TRBV12-4 and TRBJ2-4; D possibly corresponds to TRBD2 (5 bases). The CDR3 spans 15 residues. V lost 3 bases and J lost 5, with 14 bases in between. The CDR3 region has the DNA TGTGCCAGCAGTTTCTGGCGCCGCGGGCAAAACATTCAGTACTTC. Encoded protein: CASSFWRRGQNIQYF.

This clonotype has a handful of counts. The chain is built from TRBV10-3 and TRBJ1-3; D unclear. The CDR3 runs 16 residues. Looked up from germline, CDR1 is ENHRY and CDR2 is SYGVKD. V gave up 9 bases and J gave up 8 bases, with 26 bases separating them. CDR3 coding DNA: TGTGCCATTTCCGCACTGGTTTCGGGGTCCGGGGACACCATATATTTT. As protein: CAISALVSGSGDTIYF.

The V gene is TRBV12-3 or TRBV12-4, the J gene TRBJ2-5; D is undetermined. The CDR3 has 18 amino acids. Trimming stripped 6 bases from V and 2 bases from J, with 25 bases between. DNA for the CDR3: TGTGCCAGCAGCCGCAAACATAGTGTGAGCCGGGTACAAGAGACCCAGTACTTC. Translated, it gives CASSRKHSVSRVQETQYF.

This sequence joins TRBV7-9 and TRBJ2-7; TRBD1 matches at 8 bases. The CDR3 runs 17 residues. Germline assignment: CDR1 SEHNR and CDR2 FQNEAQ (reference sequence). With V trimmed by 5 bases and J by 1 base, 13 bases remained unmatched. The CDR3 spells CASSKLFGQGISYEQYF. CDR3 DNA sequence: TGTGCCAGCAGCAAGCTCTTTGGACAGGGTATTTCCTACGAGCAGTACTTC. Filled out from reference TRBV7-9 and TRBJ2-7, the complete variable domain reads DTGVSQNPRHKITKRGQNVTFRCDPISEHNRLYWYRQTLGQGPEFLTYFQNEAQLEKSRLLSDRFSAERPKGSFSTLEIQRTEQGDSAMYLCASSKLFGQGISYEQYFGPGTRLTVT.

The chain has TRBV5-1 and TRBJ2-2, with D unclear. The germline CDR1 and CDR2 sequences are SGHRS and YFSETQ. Deletions cut 2 bases from V and 3 bases from J, with 11 bases between. CDR3 length: 15 residues. Written as DNA, the CDR3 is TGCGCCAGCAGCTTCCTAAGGTTGGACACCGGGGAGCTGTTTTTT. This codes for CASSFLRLDTGELFF.

The table lists this clonotype with a few counts. The chain has TRBV20-1 and TRBJ1-1; 7 positions agree with TRBD1. From germline, CDR1 is DFQATT and CDR2 SNEGSKA (reference sequence). After removal of 1 base from V and 7 bases from J, the junction contained 9 bases not matched to a gene. This CDR3 is built from 14 residues. The CDR3 spells CSARVRGSGGEAFF. The CDR3 DNA sequence: TGCAGTGCTAGAGTCCGCGGCTCAGGGGGTGAAGCTTTCTTT.

In the case of this clonotype: The junction differs from germline at one of its ends, possibly a read error. The chain has TRBV12-3 or TRBV12-4 and TRBJ1-2, with D possibly TRBD1 on 6 matching bases. The CDR3 contains 13 residues. The CDR3 bases are TGTGCCAGCAGTTTGCAGGGGAACTATGGCTACCCCTTC. Translating it yields CASSLQGNYGYPF.

The chain links TRBV7-2 to TRBJ2-4, with D unresolved. V dropped 5 bases and J dropped 7 bases, with 18 bases sitting between them. This CDR3 has 15 amino acids. Germline V gene sequence: CDR1 SGHTA, CDR2 FQGNSA. CDR3 protein: CASSPFSGRLNIQYF. In nucleotides, the CDR3 is TGTGCCAGCAGCCCTTTCTCTGGTCGACTGAACATTCAGTACTTC.